One TCR beta chain is described in this entry. Antigen specificity is unknown. The missing CDR3 end, 3 residues past where the read stops, is filled in from the germline J gene. Sequencing was performed with immunoSEQ multiplex PCR; in TCRdb, only in-frame clones are kept and a portion is missing. This listing includes several thousand clones. Per the germline V gene, CDR1 is SGHDT and CDR2 is YYEEEE. The CDR3 runs to 14 residues. This sample is drawn from a study of T cell clonality in common variable immunodeficiency. Overall study findings and caveats: Reportedly, TCR beta sequences from common variable immunodeficiency showed fewer deletions and N-nucleotide insertions.

The chain uses TRBV5-6 and TRBJ1-5; 7 bases agree with TRBD1. The sequenced sample consisted of peripheral blood mononuclear cells. This TCR was recovered from a human donor with common variable immunodeficiency. CDR3 region: CASSSKLTGEPQHF. The sequenced part of the CDR3 DNA is TGTGCCAGCAGCTCTAAACTTACAGGGGAACCC.